Following are 32 T cell receptor beta chains from one sample sequenced in a study of blood T cell repertoires in COVID-19. Measured with immunoSEQ multiplex PCR; TCRdb has only the in-frame clones, and not every one. The sample carries about 250,000 clones, 80% to 85% recorded once. Sequencing was performed on peripheral blood. The receptors originated from a man aged 50-59 years with active or convalescent COVID-19.

This clone turned up a few times. This sequence joins TRBV11-2 and TRBJ1-3, with D tentatively TRBD1 (6 bases). This CDR3 is built from 16 residues. Deletions cut 5 bases from V and 2 bases from J, with 16 bases between. Germline V gene sequence: CDR1 SGHAT, CDR2 FQNNGV. The CDR3 DNA follows: TGTGCCAGCAGCCGTCGACAGGTCTATCCTGGAAACACCATATATTTT. Translated, it gives CASSRRQVYPGNTIYF.

Written as DNA, the CDR3 is TGTGCCAGCAGCTTGGCGACGGGTCTCCAAGAGACCCAGTACTTC. This gives the protein CASSLATGLQETQYF. The chain employs TRBV5-6 and TRBJ2-5; D is unclear. Germline lookup yields CDR1 SGHDT and CDR2 YYEEEE. Between the trimmed V and J ends, which lost 0 bases and 1 base, there was a span of 10 bases. The CDR3 has 15 amino acids.

In this sample, this clone turned up once. The rearrangement uses TRBV19 and TRBJ1-5; D call uncertain. CDR3 length equals 15 residues. CDR1 LNHDA and CDR2 SQIVND come from the germline V gene (reference sequence). Trimming left V 6 bases short and J 7 bases short, with 19 bases between. CDR3 coding DNA: TGTGCCAGTAGCCTATTAGAGGGCGAAAAACAGCCCCAGCATTTT. Its protein is CASSLLEGEKQPQHF. The variable domain in full, with the rest retrieved from reference TRBV19 and TRBJ1-5, is DGGITQSPKYLFRKEGQNVTLSCEQNLNHDAMYWYRQDPGQGLRLIYYSQIVNDFQKGDIAEGYSVSREKKESFPLTVTSAQKNPTAFYLCASSLLEGEKQPQHFGDGTRLSIL.

The rearrangement links TRBV30 to TRBJ1-1; TRBD1 agrees at 7 bases. Trimming took 2 bases from V and 5 from J; bases not matched to a gene: 11. Germline CDR1 reads GTSNPN; CDR2 reads SVGIG (reference sequence). The CDR3 has 15 residues. The CDR3 DNA reads TGTGCCTGGAGTCCCCCCGACAGGGAAGATACTGAAGCTTTCTTT. Translated: CAWSPPDREDTEAFF.

This rearrangement joins TRBV28 to TRBJ2-5, with 7 bases fitting TRBD1. Germline CDR1 MDHEN, CDR2 SYDVKM. V shed 2 bases and J 5 bases; nucleotides not matched to a gene: 2. This CDR3 contains 13 residues. DNA for the CDR3: TGTGCCAGCAGTTTAGGGGGACAGGAGACCCAGTACTTC. Amino acids: CASSLGGQETQYF.

The V and J genes are TRBV3-1 (or the pseudogene TRBV3-2) and TRBJ1-3; perhaps TRBD1 as D (5 bases). CDR1 LGHDT and CDR2 YNNKEL come from the germline V gene (reference sequence). There are 15 residues in the CDR3. V was trimmed by 5 bases and J by 0 bases, leaving 11 bases between them. This CDR3 is CASSNRDSSGNTIYF. CDR3 nucleotide sequence: TGTGCCAGCAGCAACCGGGACTCCTCTGGAAACACCATATATTTT.

The V gene is TRBV30, the J gene TRBJ1-3, with D perhaps TRBD1 (6 bases). Trimming cost V 2 bases and J 4 bases, with 12 bases left between them. Germline V gene data show CDR1 as GTSNPN and CDR2 as SVGIG (reference sequence). The CDR3 consists of 14 residues. CDR3 sequence: CAWSPGTYGNTIYF. As DNA, the CDR3 is TGTGCCTGGAGTCCGGGGACATACGGAAACACCATATATTTT. The full variable domain, completed using reference TRBV30 and TRBJ1-3, is SQTIHQWPATLVQPVGSPLSLECTVEGTSNPNLYWYRQAAGRGLQLLFYSVGIGQISSEVPQNLSASRPQDRQFILSSKKLLLSDSGFYLCAWSPGTYGNTIYFGEGSWLTVV.

CDR3 sequence: CASSHIRGIPNYGYTF. CDR3 DNA: TGTGCCAGCAGCCACATCCGGGGAATTCCTAACTATGGCTACACCTTC. The chain uses TRBV7-2 and TRBJ1-2; D is unresolved. CDR1 and CDR2 (germline): SGHTA, FQGNSA. The CDR3 loop spans 16 amino acids. The V gene lost 5 bases and the J gene lost 0 bases, with 16 bases spanning the gap.

The chain couples TRBV14 to TRBJ2-7, with 7 bases matching TRBD2. V gave up 1 base and J gave up 6 bases; unmatched junction bases: 12. CDR3 length equals 16 residues. Per the germline V gene, CDR1 is SGHDN and CDR2 is FVKESK. The CDR3 bases are TGTGCCAGCAGCCAAGGTAGCGGGCAGGGAATTTTCGAGCAGTACTTC. Amino acids: CASSQGSGQGIFEQYF.

The gene calls are TRBV6-5 and TRBJ1-1; no reliable D call. Germline V gene sequence: CDR1 MNHEY, CDR2 SVGAGI. This CDR3 has 14 residues. The V end was cut by 8 bases, the J end by 7 bases, with 20 bases between. CDR3 protein: CASRPDMGVFEAFF. CDR3 bases: TGTGCCAGCCGACCCGATATGGGAGTTTTTGAAGCTTTCTTT.

The genes are TRBV10-3 and TRBJ1-3; D not certain. CDR3 size: 15 residues. Trimming shortened V by 3 bases and J by 2 bases, and 11 bases separated the two germline ends. The germline CDR1 and CDR2 sequences are ENHRY and SYGVKD. The CDR3 DNA reads as TGTGCCATCAGTGAATATCTGCGGGCTGGAAACACCATATATTTT. The encoded protein is CAISEYLRAGNTIYF.

Turning to this clone: A much larger clone differs by one base, so this may be a read error. This rearrangement joins TRBV6-6 to TRBJ2-2, with 8 bases lining up with TRBD1. Trimming removed 2 bases from V and 0 bases from J; junction bases left unmatched: 2. CDR1 is MNHNY, CDR2 SVGAGI, per germline (reference sequence). The CDR3 is 16 amino acids. The CDR3 protein is CASSYRTGSNTGELFF. DNA for the CDR3: TGTGCCAGCAGTTACCGGACAGGGTCGAACACCGGGGAGCTGTTTTTT.

The chain has TRBV13 and TRBJ2-5, with 7 bases that match TRBD2. Germline assignment: CDR1 PRHDT and CDR2 FYEKMQ (reference sequence). V was pared by 5 bases and J by 9 bases, with 9 bases of the junction left unmatched. The CDR3 has 13 residues. CDR3 sequence reads: CASSPGLGTSQYF. The CDR3 nucleotides are TGTGCCAGCAGCCCTGGACTAGGGACGTCCCAGTACTTC.

The chain has TRBV5-1 and TRBJ1-2; D perhaps matches TRBD1 (5 bases). V was shortened by 4 bases and J by 8 bases, with 15 bases between the two germline ends. The CDR3 loop spans 13 amino acids. Germline V gene lookup returns CDR1 SGHRS and CDR2 YFSETQ. The CDR3 nucleotides are TGCGCCAGCAGCAACAAGGGACTTTACGGCTACACCTTC. Protein product: CASSNKGLYGYTF.

V is TRBV3-1 (or the pseudogene TRBV3-2) and J is TRBJ2-1; D is uncertain. The germline V and J ends were trimmed by 8 bases and 2 bases, with 13 bases remaining between them. Germline assignment: CDR1 LGHDT and CDR2 YNNKEL (reference sequence). This CDR3 comprises 14 residues. For the CDR3, the DNA is TGTGCCAGCGGCAGATTTAATACCTACAATGAGCAGTTCTTC. Its protein is CASGRFNTYNEQFF.

The genes are TRBV5-4 and TRBJ2-2; 10 bases are a match to TRBD1. V lost 4 bases to trimming and J lost 1 base; unmatched junction nucleotides: 7. The CDR3 is made up of 17 amino acids. The germline CDR1 and CDR2 sequences are SGHNT and YYREEE (reference sequence). For the CDR3, the DNA is TGTGCCAGCAGCACGGGACAGGGGTCAAGGAACACCGGGGAGCTGTTTTTT. It codes for CASSTGQGSRNTGELFF.

This rearrangement joins TRBV30 to TRBJ1-4, with a possible D match to TRBD1 (5 bases). The CDR3 is made up of 16 amino acids. Germline-derived CDR1 and CDR2 are GTSNPN and SVGIG (reference sequence). V lost 4 bases, J lost 0 bases, and 15 bases lay in between. CDR3 coding DNA: TGTGCCTGGAATACCGGGGGGACTTCAACTAATGAAAAACTGTTTTTT. Its translation is CAWNTGGTSTNEKLFF.

The chain is built from TRBV29-1 and TRBJ2-1; a weak D match, TRBD1 (5 bases). Deletions cut 5 bases from V and 2 bases from J, with 16 bases between. Germline-derived CDR1 and CDR2 are SQVTM and ANQGSEA. This CDR3 region has 15 residues. The DNA for the CDR3 is TGCAGCGTTCACCTTGTAGGGGCGACCTACAATGAGCAGTTCTTC. As protein: CSVHLVGATYNEQFF.

This clone was detected a few times. V usage is TRBV7-6 and J usage is TRBJ2-1, with D tentatively TRBD2 (7 bases). V was cut by 4 bases and J by 7 bases, with 17 bases left in between. The CDR3 is 15 amino acids. Germline lookup yields CDR1 SGHVS and CDR2 FNYEAQ. DNA for the CDR3: TGTGCCAGCAGCTCCACCAAGGGGGGGATTAATGAGCAGTTCTTC. This sequence encodes CASSSTKGGINEQFF.

The CDR3 region has the DNA TGCAGTGCTAGTGACCCCGGACTAGCGGGTTACGAGCAGTACTTC. It yields the protein CSASDPGLAGYEQYF. The chain links TRBV20-1 to TRBJ2-7, with 11 bases lining up with TRBD2. The J segment lost 4 bases and the V segment lost 3 bases, leaving 8 bases of the junction unmatched. This CDR3 is built from 15 residues. Germline V lookup: CDR1 DFQATT, CDR2 SNEGSKA (reference sequence).

V gene TRBV11-1 combines with J gene TRBJ1-1; 7 nucleotides match TRBD1. V lost 7 bases and J lost 11; bases outside the gene matches: 13. The germline V gene has CDR1 SGHAT and CDR2 FQDESV (reference sequence). The CDR3 extends over 13 amino acids. The CDR3 nucleotides are TGTGCCAGCACCAAGACAGGGAGCATCTGGGCTTTCTTT. As protein: CASTKTGSIWAFF.

The genes are TRBV5-1 and TRBJ1-4; TRBD1 matches 8 bases. The V segment lost 7 bases and the J segment 3 bases; nucleotides outside the gene matches: 11. Germline V gene lookup returns CDR1 SGHRS and CDR2 YFSETQ. The CDR3 runs to 16 residues. The CDR3, as DNA: TGCGCCAGCCGGGGAGGCAGGGGGCTAGCTAATGAAAAACTGTTTTTT. It specifies CASRGGRGLANEKLFF. The full variable domain, completed using reference TRBV5-1 and TRBJ1-4, is KAGVTQTPRYLIKTRGQQVTLSCSPISGHRSVSWYQQTPGQGLQFLFEYFSETQRNKGNFPGRFSGRQFSNSRSEMNVSTLELGDSALYLCASRGGRGLANEKLFFGSGTQLSVL.

This clone was picked up a small number of times. This specimen includes other DNA sequences encoding the same CDR3. V usage is TRBV27 and J usage is TRBJ1-1, with D tentatively TRBD1 (5 bases). Trimming shortened V by 8 bases and J by 1 base, and 17 bases separated the two germline ends. Germline CDR1 and CDR2: MNHEY and SMNVEV (reference sequence). This CDR3 is built from 15 residues. The CDR3 sequence: CASRGGGSPNTEAFF. The CDR3 DNA is TGTGCCAGCCGCGGTGGGGGGTCCCCGAACACTGAAGCTTTCTTT.

This clone has just a few counts. V gene TRBV5-4 combines with J gene TRBJ2-1, with D possibly being TRBD2 (6 bases). Between the trimmed V and J ends, which lost 2 bases and 2 bases, there was a span of 8 bases. CDR1 is SGHNT and CDR2 is YYREEE in the germline V gene (reference sequence). The CDR3 totals 14 residues. The CDR3 reads CASSFGGTYNEQFF. The CDR3 nucleotides read TGTGCCAGCAGCTTCGGCGGGACCTACAATGAGCAGTTCTTC.

This clone was detected a few times. The chain employs TRBV29-1 and TRBJ1-2; tentatively, D is TRBD1 (5 bases). CDR1 and CDR2 (germline): SQVTM, ANQGSEA. The CDR3 loop spans 12 amino acids. Trimming removed 7 bases from V and 2 bases from J, with 11 bases in between. The CDR3 sequence is CSADAGNYGYTF. The CDR3 region has the DNA TGCAGCGCCGACGCAGGGAACTATGGCTACACCTTC.

The chain recombines TRBV14 with TRBJ2-7; the match to TRBD1 covers 9 bases. This CDR3 has 16 amino acids. Trimming cost V 2 bases and J 7 bases; bases outside gene matches: 12. Germline V gives CDR1 SGHDN, CDR2 FVKESK. The CDR3 nucleotides are TGTGCCAGCAGCCAAACCGGGACAGGGCGGCAAGGGGAGCAGTACTTC. This gives the protein CASSQTGTGRQGEQYF.

CDR3 sequence reads: CASSFDRGYQETQYF. The CDR3 DNA sequence: TGTGCCAGCAGCTTCGACAGGGGGTACCAAGAGACCCAGTACTTC. The V call is TRBV7-2, the J call TRBJ2-5; 9 bases are shared with TRBD1. Germline V gene lookup returns CDR1 SGHTA and CDR2 FQGNSA. The CDR3 spans 15 residues. Germline trimming cut 3 bases from V and 0 bases from J; bases unmatched to any gene: 2.

This clone has just one count. The V gene is TRBV5-1, the J gene TRBJ2-1, with 12 nucleotides matching TRBD1. With V trimmed by 0 bases and J by 4 bases, 8 bases remained unmatched. Germline V gene sequence: CDR1 SGHRS, CDR2 YFSETQ. This CDR3 is 18 amino acids long. This chain's CDR3 is CASSLVMGQGANYNEQFF. The CDR3 DNA sequence: TGCGCCAGCAGCTTGGTAATGGGACAGGGGGCGAATTACAATGAGCAGTTCTTC.

The chain recombines TRBV19 with TRBJ1-4, with D perhaps TRBD1 (6 bases). The CDR3 runs 15 residues. CDR1 and CDR2 (germline): LNHDA, SQIVND (reference sequence). V dropped 3 bases and J dropped 8 bases, with 16 bases sitting between them. The CDR3 protein is CASSIGGTSQEKLFF. CDR3 nucleotides: TGTGCCAGTAGTATCGGGGGGACATCCCAGGAAAAACTGTTTTTT.

This clone was seen a handful of times. The chain combines TRBV14 with TRBJ2-2; tentative D call: TRBD2 (5 bases). Per germline, CDR1 SGHDN and CDR2 FVKESK. Trimming shortened V by 7 bases and J by 5 bases, and 8 bases separated the two germline ends. CDR3 length: 12 amino acids. This CDR3 reads CASTGFTGELFF. The CDR3 DNA follows: TGTGCCAGCACGGGGTTTACCGGGGAGCTGTTTTTT.

This chain joins TRBV13 and TRBJ1-1, with no clear D. In germline, CDR1 is PRHDT, CDR2 FYEKMQ (reference sequence). V lost 0 bases, J lost 3 bases, and 17 bases lay in between. The CDR3 totals 17 residues. The CDR3 here is CASSLGPLSGRDTEAFF. Written as DNA, the CDR3 is TGTGCCAGCAGCTTAGGTCCTTTATCGGGTCGGGACACTGAAGCTTTCTTT.

The V gene is TRBV4-1, the J gene TRBJ1-1; D not certain. CDR1 is MGHRA, CDR2 YSYEKL, per germline. The CDR3 loop spans 14 amino acids. V was trimmed by 3 bases and J by 7 bases, leaving 15 bases between them. The CDR3 nucleotides read TGCGCCAGCAGCCACTTAGCCGAGGGTGGTGAAGCTTTCTTT. This translates into CASSHLAEGGEAFF.